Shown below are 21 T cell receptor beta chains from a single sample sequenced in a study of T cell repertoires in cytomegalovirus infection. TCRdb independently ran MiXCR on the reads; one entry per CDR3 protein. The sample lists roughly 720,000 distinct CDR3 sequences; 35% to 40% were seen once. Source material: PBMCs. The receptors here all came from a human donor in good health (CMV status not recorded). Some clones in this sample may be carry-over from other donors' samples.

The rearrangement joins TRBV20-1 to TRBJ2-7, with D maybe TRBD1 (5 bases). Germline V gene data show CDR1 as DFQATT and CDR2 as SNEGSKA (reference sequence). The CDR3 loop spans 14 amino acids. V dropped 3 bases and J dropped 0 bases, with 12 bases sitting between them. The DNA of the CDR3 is TGCAGTGCTAGTAAGGGGTCAAGCTCCTACGAGCAGTACTTC. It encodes CSASKGSSSYEQYF.

The CDR3 DNA follows: TGTGCCAGCAGCGCGGGACTAGCGGTGGATACGCAGTATTTT. This encodes CASSAGLAVDTQYF. The J gene is TRBJ2-3, the V gene TRBV9, with 11 bases that match TRBD2. The V segment lost 3 bases and the J segment 6 bases; nucleotides outside the gene matches: 3. Per germline, CDR1 SGDLS and CDR2 YYNGEE. The CDR3 length is 14 residues.

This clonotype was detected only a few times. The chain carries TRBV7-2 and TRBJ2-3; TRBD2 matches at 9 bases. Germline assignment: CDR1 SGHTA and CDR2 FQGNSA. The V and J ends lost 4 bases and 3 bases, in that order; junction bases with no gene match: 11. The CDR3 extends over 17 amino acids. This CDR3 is CASSSRGSGSRTDTQYF. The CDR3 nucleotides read TGTGCCAGCAGCTCCCGGGGTAGCGGGAGTCGTACAGATACGCAGTATTTT.

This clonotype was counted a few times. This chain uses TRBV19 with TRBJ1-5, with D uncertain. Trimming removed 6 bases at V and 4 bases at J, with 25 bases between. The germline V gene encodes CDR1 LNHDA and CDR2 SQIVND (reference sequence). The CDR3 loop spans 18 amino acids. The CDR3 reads CASRFSEIPFGKNQPQHF. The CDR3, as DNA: TGTGCCAGTAGATTCTCGGAGATCCCCTTCGGAAAGAATCAGCCCCAGCATTTT.

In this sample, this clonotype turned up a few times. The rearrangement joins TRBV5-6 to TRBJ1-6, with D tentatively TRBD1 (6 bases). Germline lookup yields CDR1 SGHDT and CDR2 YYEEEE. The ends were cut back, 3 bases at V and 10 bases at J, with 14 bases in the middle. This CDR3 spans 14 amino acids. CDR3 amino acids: CASSSRGSYSPLHF. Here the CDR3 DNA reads TGTGCCAGCAGCTCCAGGGGATCCTACTCACCCCTCCACTTT. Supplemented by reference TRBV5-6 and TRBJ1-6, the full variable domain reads DAGVTQSPTHLIKTRGQQVTLRCSPKSGHDTVSWYQQALGQGPQFIFQYYEEEERQRGNFPDRFSGHQFPNYSSELNVNALLLGDSALYLCASSSRGSYSPLHFGNGTRLTVT.

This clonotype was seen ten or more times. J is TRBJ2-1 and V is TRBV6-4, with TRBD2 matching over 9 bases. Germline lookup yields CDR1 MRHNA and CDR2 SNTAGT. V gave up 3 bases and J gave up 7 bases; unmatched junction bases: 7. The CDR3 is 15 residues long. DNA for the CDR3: TGTGCCAGCAGTGAATCCGCGGGGGGGCAGAATGAGCAGTTCTTC. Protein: CASSESAGGQNEQFF.

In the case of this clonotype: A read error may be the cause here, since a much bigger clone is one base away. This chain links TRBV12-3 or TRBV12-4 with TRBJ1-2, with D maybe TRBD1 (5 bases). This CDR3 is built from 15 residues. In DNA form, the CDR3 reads TGTGCCAGCAGCCCGGGGCGACTTCGACTCTATGGCTACGCCTTC. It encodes CASSPGRLRLYGYAF.

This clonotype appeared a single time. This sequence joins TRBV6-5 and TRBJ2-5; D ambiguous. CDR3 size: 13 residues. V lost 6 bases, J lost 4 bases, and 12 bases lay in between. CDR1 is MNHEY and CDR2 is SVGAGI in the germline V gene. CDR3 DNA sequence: TGTGCCAGCAGAAGTACTCTCGTAGAGACCCAGTACTTC. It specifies CASRSTLVETQYF.

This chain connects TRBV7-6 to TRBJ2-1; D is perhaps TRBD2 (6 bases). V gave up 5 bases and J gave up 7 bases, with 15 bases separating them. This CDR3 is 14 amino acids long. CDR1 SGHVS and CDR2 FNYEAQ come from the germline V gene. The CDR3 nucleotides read TGTGCCAGCAGCGCACCGACTAGTCTGAATGAGCAGTTCTTC. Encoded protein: CASSAPTSLNEQFF.

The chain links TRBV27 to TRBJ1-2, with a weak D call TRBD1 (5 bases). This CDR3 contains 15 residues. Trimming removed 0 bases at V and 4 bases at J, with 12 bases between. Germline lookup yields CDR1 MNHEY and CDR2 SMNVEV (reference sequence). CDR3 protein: CASSLSLRQPYGYTF. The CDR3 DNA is TGTGCCAGCAGTTTATCCCTAAGACAGCCCTATGGCTACACCTTC.

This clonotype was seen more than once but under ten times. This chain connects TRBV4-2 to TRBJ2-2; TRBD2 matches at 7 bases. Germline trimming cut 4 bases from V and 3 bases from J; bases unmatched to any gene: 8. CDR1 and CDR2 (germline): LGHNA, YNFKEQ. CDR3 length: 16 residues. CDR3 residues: CASSPLISGDTGELFF. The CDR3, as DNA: TGTGCCAGCAGCCCGCTTATAAGCGGGGACACCGGGGAGCTGTTTTTT.

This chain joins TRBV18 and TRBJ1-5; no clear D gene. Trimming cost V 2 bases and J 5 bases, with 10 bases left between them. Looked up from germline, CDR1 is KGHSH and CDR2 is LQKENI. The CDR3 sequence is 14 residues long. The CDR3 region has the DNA TGTGCCAGCTCACCATTTCGGGATTATCAGCCCCAGCATTTT. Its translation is CASSPFRDYQPQHF. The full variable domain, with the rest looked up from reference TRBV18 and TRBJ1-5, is NAGVMQNPRHLVRRRGQEARLRCSPMKGHSHVYWYRQLPEEGLKFMVYLQKENIIDESGMPKERFSAEFPKEGPSILRIQQVVRGDSAAYFCASSPFRDYQPQHFGDGTRLSIL.

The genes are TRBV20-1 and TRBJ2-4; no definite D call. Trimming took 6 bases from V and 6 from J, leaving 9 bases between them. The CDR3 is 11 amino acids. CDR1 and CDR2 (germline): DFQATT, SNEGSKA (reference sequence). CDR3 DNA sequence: TGCAGTGCCGACGGATTAAACATTCAGTACTTC. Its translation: CSADGLNIQYF.

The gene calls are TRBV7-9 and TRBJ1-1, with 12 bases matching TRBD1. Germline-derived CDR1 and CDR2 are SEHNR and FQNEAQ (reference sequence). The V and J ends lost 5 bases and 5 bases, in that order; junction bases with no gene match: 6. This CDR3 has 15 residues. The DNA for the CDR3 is TGTGCCAGCAGCCCCAGGGACAGGGGGCGGACTGAAGCTTTCTTT. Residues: CASSPRDRGRTEAFF.

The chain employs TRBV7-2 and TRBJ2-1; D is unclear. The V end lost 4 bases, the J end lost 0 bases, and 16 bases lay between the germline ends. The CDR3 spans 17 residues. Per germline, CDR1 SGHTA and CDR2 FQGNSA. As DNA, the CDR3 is TGTGCCAGCAGCTCACTCCATCTACAGAGCTCCTACAATGAGCAGTTCTTC. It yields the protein CASSSLHLQSSYNEQFF.

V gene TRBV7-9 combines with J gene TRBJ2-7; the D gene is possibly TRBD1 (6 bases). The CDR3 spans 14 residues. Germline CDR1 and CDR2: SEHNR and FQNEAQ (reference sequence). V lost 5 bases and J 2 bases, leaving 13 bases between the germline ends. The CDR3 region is CASSPKDSAYEQYF. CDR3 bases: TGTGCCAGCAGCCCTAAGGACAGCGCCTACGAGCAGTACTTC.

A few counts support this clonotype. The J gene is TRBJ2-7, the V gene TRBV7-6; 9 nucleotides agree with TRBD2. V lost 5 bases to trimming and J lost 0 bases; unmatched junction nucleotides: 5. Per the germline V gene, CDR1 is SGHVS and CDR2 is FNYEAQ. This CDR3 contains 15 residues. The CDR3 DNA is TGTGCCAGCAGCGTAAGCGGGGGGAGCTCCTACGAGCAGTACTTC. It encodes CASSVSGGSSYEQYF.

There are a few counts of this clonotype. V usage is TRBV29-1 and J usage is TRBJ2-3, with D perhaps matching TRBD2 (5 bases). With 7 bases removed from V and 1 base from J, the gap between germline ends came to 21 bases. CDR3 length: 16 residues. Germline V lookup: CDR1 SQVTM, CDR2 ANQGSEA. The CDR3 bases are TGCAGCGGAAATGGGTATGGGAGTGTCGGCACAGATACGCAGTATTTT. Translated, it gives CSGNGYGSVGTDTQYF.

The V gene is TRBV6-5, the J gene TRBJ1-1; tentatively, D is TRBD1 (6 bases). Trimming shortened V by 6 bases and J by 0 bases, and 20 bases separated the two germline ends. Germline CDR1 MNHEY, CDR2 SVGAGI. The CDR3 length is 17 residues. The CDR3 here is CASSPLRRGGVNTEAFF. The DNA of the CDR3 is TGTGCCAGCAGCCCACTGCGTAGGGGGGGGGTGAACACTGAAGCTTTCTTT.

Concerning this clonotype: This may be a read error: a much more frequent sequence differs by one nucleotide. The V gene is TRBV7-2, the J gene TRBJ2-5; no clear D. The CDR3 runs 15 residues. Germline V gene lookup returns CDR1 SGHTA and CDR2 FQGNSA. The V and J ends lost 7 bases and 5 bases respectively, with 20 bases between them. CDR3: CASIPRTLPRETQYF. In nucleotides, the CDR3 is TGTGCCAGCATCCCCAGAACCCTCCCGAGGGAGACCCAGTACTTC.

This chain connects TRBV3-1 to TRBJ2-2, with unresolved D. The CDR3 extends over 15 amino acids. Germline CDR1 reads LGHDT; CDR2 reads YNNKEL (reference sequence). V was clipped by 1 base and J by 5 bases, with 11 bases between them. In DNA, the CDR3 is TGTGCCAGCAGCCAAGTAACAGTTCAAACCGGGGAGCTGTTTTTT. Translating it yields CASSQVTVQTGELFF.